These T cell receptor beta chains were read from a single sample in a study of cytomegalovirus exposure and HLA in healthy donors. Assay: immunoSEQ multiplex PCR; the TCRdb copy retains only in-frame clones and omits some. This table has about 120,000 clones, over 65% appearing once. The sequenced material came from PBMCs. All receptors derive from a woman between 35 and 50 years old in good health and CMV-seropositive. Both conserved end residues are part of each CDR3. A D gene is named only where the DNA matches it firmly. Not every row has a clone size; where given, it reads once, few, many or a size class.

J gene,clone size,D gene,V gene,CDR3 DNA,CDR3 protein
TRBJ2-1,few,TRBD1,TRBV18,TGTGCCAGCTCATTACAGGGGGGCAATGAGCAGTTCTTC,CASSLQGGNEQFF
TRBJ2-2,NA,NA,TRBV29-1,TGCACCTACCGTTCCGGGGGATACACCGGGGAGCTGTTTTTT,CTYRSGGYTGELFF
TRBJ1-2,NA,NA,TRBV19,TGTGCCAGTAGTACTCCGGGACAAGACTATGGCTACACCTTC,CASSTPGQDYGYTF
TRBJ1-5,few,NA,TRBV28,TGTGCCAGCAGTTTTCAGGGGTTCGATCAGCCCCAGCATTTT,CASSFQGFDQPQHF
TRBJ2-2,NA,TRBD2,TRBV7-6,TGTGCCAGCAGCTCGTGGACTAGCGGGAGCTTTGGCACCGGGGAGCTGTTTTTT,CASSSWTSGSFGTGELFF
TRBJ1-2,once,NA,TRBV7-9,TGTGCCAGCAGCTTAGCAGGGGTTGACTATGGCTACACCTTC,CASSLAGVDYGYTF
TRBJ1-1,few,NA,TRBV14,TGTGCCAGCAGCCCAACAATCAACACTGAAGCTTTCTTT,CASSPTINTEAFF
TRBJ2-2,few,NA,TRBV15,TGTGCCACCAGCTTTGGAGGGATGAACACCGGGGAGCTGTTTTTT,CATSFGGMNTGELFF
TRBJ2-7,few,TRBD2,TRBV5-1,TGCGCCAGCAGCTTGGGACTAGCGGAACCAGCCTACGAGCAGTACTTC,CASSLGLAEPAYEQYF
TRBJ2-6,NA,NA,TRBV9,TGTGCCAGCAGCCAAGCCCTCTACGAGGGTGCATCTGGGGCCAACGTCCTGACTTTC,CASSQALYEGASGANVLTF
TRBJ2-7,few,NA,TRBV27,TGTGCCAGCAGTTGGAAGGGACAATATCCCCCCTACGAGCAGTACTTC,CASSWKGQYPPYEQYF
TRBJ2-2,once,NA,TRBV9,TGTGCCAGCAGCGTAGCGGGTCGGGACACCGGGGAGCTGTTTTTT,CASSVAGRDTGELFF
TRBJ2-2,few,NA,TRBV7-9,TGTGCCAGCCATAGGGCGGCAGGGCTTAACACCGGGGAGCTGTTTTTT,CASHRAAGLNTGELFF
TRBJ1-4,NA,NA,TRBV27,TGTGCCAGCGGACGGACAGTGCCTCGAGAAAAACTGTTTTTT,CASGRTVPREKLFF
TRBJ2-7,NA,NA,TRBV28,TGTGCCAGCAGTGTGACACCGGAGGGTAGCCGCGAGCAGTACTTC,CASSVTPEGSREQYF
TRBJ1-1,many,NA,TRBV6-5,TGTGCCAGCAGTTACGGCGGGATGAACACTGAAGCTTTCTTT,CASSYGGMNTEAFF
TRBJ1-2,NA,TRBD1,TRBV28,TGTGCCAGCAGTCCTACACAGGGGCACTATGGCTACACCTTC,CASSPTQGHYGYTF
TRBJ1-1,few,NA,TRBV14,TGTGCCAGCAGCCGATTTGGAACCAGGGATACTGAAGCTTTCTTT,CASSRFGTRDTEAFF
TRBJ2-7,NA,NA,TRBV7-7,TGTGCTAGCAGCTTAGCGGAGAGGGATGAGCAGTACTTC,CASSLAERDEQYF
TRBJ1-2,NA,NA,TRBV28,TGTGCCAGCAGCGGTGACAACGCTAACTATGGCTACACCTTC,CASSGDNANYGYTF
TRBJ2-7,NA,TRBD1,TRBV6-6,TGTGCCAGCAGTTACGAAGGGGGCCCACACTACGAGCAGTACTTC,CASSYEGGPHYEQYF
TRBJ1-5,NA,NA,TRBV19,TGTGCCAGTACCCAAAACCTAGGTAGCAATCAGCCCCAGCATTTT,CASTQNLGSNQPQHF
TRBJ2-3,NA,TRBD2,TRBV2,TGTGCCAGCAGTGCGGCTAGCGGGAGCACAGATACGCAGTATTTT,CASSAASGSTDTQYF
TRBJ2-5,NA,TRBD1,TRBV5-1,TGCGCCAGCAGCTGGGGACAGCGGGAGACCCAGTACTTC,CASSWGQRETQYF
TRBJ2-1,NA,TRBD2,TRBV7-8,TGTGCCAGCAGCTTTCTCCCTAGCGGGCCAACAGACAATGAGCAGTTCTTC,CASSFLPSGPTDNEQFF
TRBJ1-2,NA,NA,TRBV29-1,TGCAGCGTTGAATGGCAGTCAGGTGAAGGCTACACCTTC,CSVEWQSGEGYTF
TRBJ1-4,NA,NA,TRBV6-6,TGTGCCAGCAGACAGGGCTCCGGTGAAAAACTGTTTTTT,CASRQGSGEKLFF
TRBJ2-5,once,TRBD2,TRBV29-1,TGCAGCGTTAGCGGGGGGCAACCCCACCAAGAGACCCAGTACTTC,CSVSGGQPHQETQYF
TRBJ1-1,NA,NA,TRBV30,TGTGCCTGGAGACAACCCTTCGGTCGGGGGGGAACTGAAGCTTTCTTT,CAWRQPFGRGGTEAFF
TRBJ1-5,NA,TRBD1,TRBV19,TGTGCCAGTACGGACAGGGTGGCTGGGCAGCCCCAGCATTTT,CASTDRVAGQPQHF
TRBJ2-7,NA,NA,TRBV7-2,TGTGCCAGCAGCTTAATCACAGGGAGCTCCTACGAGCAGTACTTC,CASSLITGSSYEQYF
TRBJ1-2,NA,NA,TRBV27,TGTGCCAGCAGTCCCGATAGGGGTTATGGCTACACCTTC,CASSPDRGYGYTF
TRBJ2-5,NA,NA,TRBV6-5,TGTGCCAGCAGTTACGTGACTACGCAAGAGACCCAGTACTTC,CASSYVTTQETQYF
TRBJ2-1,NA,TRBD2,TRBV28,TGTGCCAGCACACCACTAGCGGGAGGGCGCACGTTCTTC,CASTPLAGGRTFF
TRBJ2-3,NA,TRBD2,TRBV10-1,TGCGCCAGCAGTGATGGGGCGGGAGGGCCTGCAGATACGCAGTATTTT,CASSDGAGGPADTQYF
TRBJ1-4,NA,TRBD1,TRBV5-1,TGCGCCAGCAGCTCCACGGGACAGGGGGTAGAAAAACTGTTTTTT,CASSSTGQGVEKLFF
TRBJ1-6,few,NA,TRBV7-9,TGTGCCAGCAGCTTCCGGGGACTTGGGAATTCACCCCTCCACTTT,CASSFRGLGNSPLHF
TRBJ1-2,NA,NA,TRBV2,TGTGCCAGCAGTGACCCTGGCGGCTACACCTTC,CASSDPGGYTF
TRBJ1-5,NA,NA,TRBV19,TGTGCCAGTAGTATTTCCGGGGATCAGCCCCAGCATTTT,CASSISGDQPQHF
TRBJ2-6,NA,TRBD1,TRBV6-1,TGTGCCAGCAGTGTGACAGGGACCCGCTCTGGGGCCAACGTCCTGACTTTC,CASSVTGTRSGANVLTF
TRBJ2-3,NA,TRBD1,TRBV7-2,TGTGCCAGCAGCCTACAGGGGATAAGCACAGATACGCAGTATTTT,CASSLQGISTDTQYF
TRBJ2-7,few,NA,TRBV6-6,TGTGCCAGCAGTTTGGACAGTAGCTCCTACGAGCAGTACTTC,CASSLDSSSYEQYF
TRBJ2-3,NA,NA,TRBV4-1,TGCGCCAGCAGCCAAGATAGCAGGGGGGTGGCAGATACGCAGTATTTT,CASSQDSRGVADTQYF
TRBJ2-1,few,TRBD2,TRBV27,TGTGCCCCCGGCGGGAGGCTAACCCTCCCCAATGAGCAGTTCTTC,CAPGGRLTLPNEQFF
TRBJ2-7,NA,TRBD2,TRBV5-1,TGCGCCAGCAGCCAGGCGCGGGAGACGGGATACGAGCAGTACTTC,CASSQARETGYEQYF
TRBJ1-1,few,NA,TRBV27,TGTGCCAGCAGTCCAGGACACCCCACTGAAGCTTTCTTT,CASSPGHPTEAFF
TRBJ1-1,few,NA,TRBV6-8,TGTGCCAGCAGTCCTAGAGTGAAGGCTTTCTTT,CASSPRVKAFF
TRBJ2-1,once,NA,TRBV7-9,TGTGCCAGCAGCTTAGAAGGTTTGAGGAGCTCCTACAATGAGCAGTTCTTC,CASSLEGLRSSYNEQFF
TRBJ1-1,once,TRBD1,TRBV5-1,TGCGCCAGCACCCACAGGACAGGGACCACTGAAGCTTTCTTT,CASTHRTGTTEAFF